This T cell receptor (beta chain) was profiled in a study of blood T cell repertoires in COVID-19. Study details: COVID-19 samples collected from the United States, Italy and Spain covered acute and convalescent phases.

TCRdb's copy holds only in-frame clones and misses some; the assay was immunoSEQ multiplex PCR. The data contain about 90,000 clones, around nine tenths of them singletons. Sequenced sample: peripheral blood. This sequence was found in a man aged 50 or older with acute or convalescent COVID-19.

In DNA, the CDR3 is TGCAGCGTTAGGGGACAGGGGATGGCTGAAGCTTTCTTT. Its translation: CSVRGQGMAEAFF. The V gene is TRBV29-1, the J gene TRBJ1-1, with 10 positions matching TRBD1. The germline gives CDR1 SQVTM, CDR2 ANQGSEA. This CDR3 has 13 amino acids. Unmatched junction bases numbered 6, after V lost 5 bases and J lost 6 bases.